This T cell receptor beta chain stems from a study of identical twins. This clonotype showed up many times. Its antigen is not known. A universal primer site was created by template switching, with the cDNA bearing unique molecular identifiers. TCRdb analysed the 5' RACE reads with MiXCR anew, one entry per CDR3 protein. Of approximately 300,000 distinct CDR3 sequences listed, roughly 9% are singletons. The germline V gene has CDR1 SGHVS and CDR2 FQNEAQ. V lost 4 bases to trimming and J lost 9 bases, with 10 bases between them. The CDR3 length is 12 residues. The study's findings and limits: Fewer insertions characterized abundant cord blood beta clonotypes, whereas memory repertoires showed none. Where out-of-frame alpha sequences were twin-shared, they showed excess low generation probability.

This sample also appeared in a second study, on yellow fever vaccine responses in identical twins.

The sample comprised CD8+ T cells sorted from blood. The sequence was obtained from a young woman in good health. V gene TRBV7-8 combines with J gene TRBJ2-1, with D possibly TRBD2 on 5 matching bases. Written as DNA, the CDR3 is TGTGCCAGCAGCTCCGAGGGCCCTGAGCAGTTCTTC. Translation: CASSSEGPEQFF.